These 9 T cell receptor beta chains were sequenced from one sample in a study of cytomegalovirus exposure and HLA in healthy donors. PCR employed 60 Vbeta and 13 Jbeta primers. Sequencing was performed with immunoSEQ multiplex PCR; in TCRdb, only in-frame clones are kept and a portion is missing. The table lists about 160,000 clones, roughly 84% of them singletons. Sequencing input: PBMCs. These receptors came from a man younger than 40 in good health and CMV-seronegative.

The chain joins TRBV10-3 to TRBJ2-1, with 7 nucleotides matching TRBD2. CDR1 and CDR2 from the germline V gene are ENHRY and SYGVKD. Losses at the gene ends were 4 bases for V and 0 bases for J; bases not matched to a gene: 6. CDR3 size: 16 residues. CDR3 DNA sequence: TGTGCCATCAGTGGACTAGCACCGAGCTCCTACAATGAGCAGTTCTTC. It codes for CAISGLAPSSYNEQFF.

The CDR3 loop is CASSSQGQGYEKLFF. The CDR3 nucleotides read TGTGCCAGCTCGTCACAGGGACAGGGTTATGAAAAACTGTTTTTT. V gene TRBV18 combines with J gene TRBJ1-4; 9 positions match TRBD1. The CDR3 runs 15 residues. Unmatched junction bases numbered 8, after V lost 6 bases and J lost 6 bases. CDR1 and CDR2 from the germline V gene are KGHSH and LQKENI.

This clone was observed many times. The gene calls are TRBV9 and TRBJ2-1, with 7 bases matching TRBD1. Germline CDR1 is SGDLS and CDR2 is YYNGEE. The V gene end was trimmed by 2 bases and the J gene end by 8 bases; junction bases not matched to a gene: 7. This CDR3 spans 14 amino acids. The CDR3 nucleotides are TGTGCCAGCAGCGTCGGGACAGCAGGACATGAGCAGTTCTTC. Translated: CASSVGTAGHEQFF.

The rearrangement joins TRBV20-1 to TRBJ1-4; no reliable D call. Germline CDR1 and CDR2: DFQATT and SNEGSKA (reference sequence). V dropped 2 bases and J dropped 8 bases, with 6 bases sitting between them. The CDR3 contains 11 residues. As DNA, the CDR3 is TGCAGTGCTAGACGCGGAGAAAAACTGTTTTTT. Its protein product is CSARRGEKLFF.

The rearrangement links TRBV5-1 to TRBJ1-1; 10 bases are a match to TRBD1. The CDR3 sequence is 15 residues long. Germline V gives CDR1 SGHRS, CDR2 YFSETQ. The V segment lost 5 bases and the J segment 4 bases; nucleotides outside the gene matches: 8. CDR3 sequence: CASRPGTGVFTEAFF. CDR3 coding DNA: TGCGCCAGCAGACCCGGGACAGGGGTTTTCACTGAAGCTTTCTTT.

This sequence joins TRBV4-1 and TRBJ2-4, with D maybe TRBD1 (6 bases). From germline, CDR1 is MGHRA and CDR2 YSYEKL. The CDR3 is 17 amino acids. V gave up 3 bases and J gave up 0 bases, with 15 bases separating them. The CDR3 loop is CASSHIIQGAAKNIQYF. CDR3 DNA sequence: TGCGCCAGCAGCCATATAATACAGGGCGCAGCCAAAAACATTCAGTACTTC.

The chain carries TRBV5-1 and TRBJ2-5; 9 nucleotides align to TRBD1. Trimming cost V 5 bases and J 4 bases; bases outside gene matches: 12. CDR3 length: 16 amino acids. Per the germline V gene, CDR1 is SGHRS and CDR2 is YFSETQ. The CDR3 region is CASSSGQGHSSETQYF. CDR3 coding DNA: TGCGCCAGCAGTTCTGGACAGGGGCATAGTTCAGAGACCCAGTACTTC.

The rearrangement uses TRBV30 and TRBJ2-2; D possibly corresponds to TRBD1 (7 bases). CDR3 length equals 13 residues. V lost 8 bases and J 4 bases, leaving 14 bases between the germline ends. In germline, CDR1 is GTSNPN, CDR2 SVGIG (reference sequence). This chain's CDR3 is CARQGGRTGELFF. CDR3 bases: TGTGCCCGCCAGGGGGGCCGCACCGGGGAGCTGTTTTTT.

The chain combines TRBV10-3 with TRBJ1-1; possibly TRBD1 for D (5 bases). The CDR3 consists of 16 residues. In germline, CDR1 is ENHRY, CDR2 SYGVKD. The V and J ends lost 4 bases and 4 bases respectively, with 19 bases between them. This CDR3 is CAISAPGRGGSTEAFF. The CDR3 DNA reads TGTGCCATCAGTGCCCCCGGGAGGGGAGGGAGCACTGAAGCTTTCTTT.